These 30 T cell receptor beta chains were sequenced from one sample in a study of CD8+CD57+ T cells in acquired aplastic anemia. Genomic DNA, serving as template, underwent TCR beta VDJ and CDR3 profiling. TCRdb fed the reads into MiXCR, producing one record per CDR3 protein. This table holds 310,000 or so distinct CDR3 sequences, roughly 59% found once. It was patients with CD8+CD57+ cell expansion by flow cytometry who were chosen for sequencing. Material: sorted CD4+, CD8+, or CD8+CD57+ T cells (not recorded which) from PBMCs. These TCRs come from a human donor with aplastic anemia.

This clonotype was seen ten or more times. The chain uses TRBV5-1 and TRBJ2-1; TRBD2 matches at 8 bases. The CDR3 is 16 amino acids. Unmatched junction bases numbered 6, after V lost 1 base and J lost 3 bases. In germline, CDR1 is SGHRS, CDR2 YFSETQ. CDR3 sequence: CASSLTSGPLYNEQFF. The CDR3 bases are TGCGCCAGCAGCTTGACTAGCGGTCCTCTCTACAATGAGCAGTTCTTC.

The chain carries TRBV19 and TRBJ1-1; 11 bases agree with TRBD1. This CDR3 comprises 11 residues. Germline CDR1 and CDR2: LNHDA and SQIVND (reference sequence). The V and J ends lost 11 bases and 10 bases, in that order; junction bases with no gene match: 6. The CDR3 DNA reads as TGTGCCTCGCGGACAGGGGGCTTAGCTTTCTTT. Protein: CASRTGGLAFF.

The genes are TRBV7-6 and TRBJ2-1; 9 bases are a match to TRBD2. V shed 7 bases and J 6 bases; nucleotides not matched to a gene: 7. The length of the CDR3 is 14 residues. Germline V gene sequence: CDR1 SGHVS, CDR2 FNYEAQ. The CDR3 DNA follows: TGTGCCAGCAAGGGACTAGCATCCCTCAATGAGCAGTTCTTC. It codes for CASKGLASLNEQFF.

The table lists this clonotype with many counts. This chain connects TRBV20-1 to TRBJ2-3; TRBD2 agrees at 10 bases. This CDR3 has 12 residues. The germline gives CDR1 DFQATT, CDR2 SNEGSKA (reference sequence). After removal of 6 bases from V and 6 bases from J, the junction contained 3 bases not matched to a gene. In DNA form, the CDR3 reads TGCAGTGCAAGCGGGGGGGGGGATACGCAGTATTTT. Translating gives CSASGGGDTQYF.

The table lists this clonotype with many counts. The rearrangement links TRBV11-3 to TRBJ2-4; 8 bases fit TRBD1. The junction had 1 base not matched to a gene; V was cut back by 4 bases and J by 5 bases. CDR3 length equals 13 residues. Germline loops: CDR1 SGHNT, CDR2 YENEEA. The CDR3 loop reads CASSSDRENIQYF. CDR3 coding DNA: TGTGCCAGCAGCTCGGACAGGGAAAACATTCAGTACTTC.

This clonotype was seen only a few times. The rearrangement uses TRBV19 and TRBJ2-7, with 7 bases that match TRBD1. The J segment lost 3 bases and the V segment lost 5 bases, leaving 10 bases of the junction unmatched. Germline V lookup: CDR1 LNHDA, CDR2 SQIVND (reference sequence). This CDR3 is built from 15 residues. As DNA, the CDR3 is TGTGCCAGTAGTTCAAACCGACAGGGTGGCTACGAGCAGTACTTC. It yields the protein CASSSNRQGGYEQYF. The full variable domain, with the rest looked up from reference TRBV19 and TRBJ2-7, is DGGITQSPKYLFRKEGQNVTLSCEQNLNHDAMYWYRQDPGQGLRLIYYSQIVNDFQKGDIAEGYSVSREKKESFPLTVTSAQKNPTAFYLCASSSNRQGGYEQYFGPGTRLTVT.

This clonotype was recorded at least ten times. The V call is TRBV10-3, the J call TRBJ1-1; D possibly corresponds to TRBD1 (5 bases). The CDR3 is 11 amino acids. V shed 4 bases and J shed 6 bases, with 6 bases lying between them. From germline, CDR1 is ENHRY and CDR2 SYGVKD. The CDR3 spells CAISAGSEAFF. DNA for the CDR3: TGTGCCATCAGTGCAGGGTCTGAAGCTTTCTTT.

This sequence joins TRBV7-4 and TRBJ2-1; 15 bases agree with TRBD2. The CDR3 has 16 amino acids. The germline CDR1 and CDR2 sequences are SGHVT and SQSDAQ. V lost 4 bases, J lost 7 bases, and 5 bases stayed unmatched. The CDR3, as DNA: TGTGCCAGCAGCTCGGTCGGGACTAGCGGGAGGAATGAGCAGTTCTTC. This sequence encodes CASSSVGTSGRNEQFF.

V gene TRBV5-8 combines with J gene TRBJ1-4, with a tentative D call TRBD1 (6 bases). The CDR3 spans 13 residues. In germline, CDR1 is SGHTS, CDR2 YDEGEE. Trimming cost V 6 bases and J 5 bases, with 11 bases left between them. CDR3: CASTMRGNEKLFF. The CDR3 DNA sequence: TGTGCCAGCACCATGAGGGGGAATGAAAAACTGTTTTTT.

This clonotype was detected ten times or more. CDR3 sequence: CAISESAGGTNYGYTF. The CDR3 bases are TGTGCCATCAGTGAGTCGGCAGGGGGAACTAACTATGGCTACACCTTC. This sequence joins TRBV10-3 and TRBJ1-2, with 7 bases that match TRBD1. Germline V gene data show CDR1 as ENHRY and CDR2 as SYGVKD. CDR3 length equals 16 residues. The V and J ends lost 0 bases and 0 bases, in that order; junction bases with no gene match: 4.

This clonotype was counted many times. CDR3 in amino acids: CASSQGRQVNQPQHF. CDR3 DNA: TGTGCCAGCAGCCAAGGAAGACAGGTTAATCAGCCCCAGCATTTT. The chain joins TRBV3-1 to TRBJ1-5; D is possibly TRBD1 (6 bases). This CDR3 has 15 residues. V gave up 1 base and J gave up 4 bases, with 11 bases separating them. Germline CDR1 is LGHDT and CDR2 is YNNKEL (reference sequence).

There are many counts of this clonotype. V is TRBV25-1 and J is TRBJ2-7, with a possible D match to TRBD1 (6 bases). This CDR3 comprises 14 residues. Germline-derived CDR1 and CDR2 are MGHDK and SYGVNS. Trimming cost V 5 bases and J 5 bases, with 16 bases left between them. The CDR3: CASSTSRQADEQYF. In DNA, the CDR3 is TGTGCCAGCAGTACCTCTAGACAGGCCGACGAGCAGTACTTC.

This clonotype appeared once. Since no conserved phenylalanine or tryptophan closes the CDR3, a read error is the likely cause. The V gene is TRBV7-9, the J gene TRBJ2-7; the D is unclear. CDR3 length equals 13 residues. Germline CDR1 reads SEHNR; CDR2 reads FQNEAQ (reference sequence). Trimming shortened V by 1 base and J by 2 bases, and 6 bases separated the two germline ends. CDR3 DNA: TGTGCCAGCAGCTTAGGGAACCCCTACGAGCAGTACTCC. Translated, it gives CASSLGNPYEQYS.

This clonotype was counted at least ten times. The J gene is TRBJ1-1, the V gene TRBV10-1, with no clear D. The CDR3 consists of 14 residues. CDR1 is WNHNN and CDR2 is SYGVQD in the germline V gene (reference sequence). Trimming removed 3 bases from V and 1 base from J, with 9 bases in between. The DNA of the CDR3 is TGCGCCAGCAGTGACTCCGACAAGAACACTGAAGCTTTCTTT. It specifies CASSDSDKNTEAFF.

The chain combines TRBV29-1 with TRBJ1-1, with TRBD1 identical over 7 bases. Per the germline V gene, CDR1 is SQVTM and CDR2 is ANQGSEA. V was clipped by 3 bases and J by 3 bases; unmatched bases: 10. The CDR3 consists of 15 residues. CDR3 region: CSVDGEGATDTEAFF. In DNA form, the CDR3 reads TGCAGCGTTGACGGGGAGGGGGCTACCGACACTGAAGCTTTCTTT.

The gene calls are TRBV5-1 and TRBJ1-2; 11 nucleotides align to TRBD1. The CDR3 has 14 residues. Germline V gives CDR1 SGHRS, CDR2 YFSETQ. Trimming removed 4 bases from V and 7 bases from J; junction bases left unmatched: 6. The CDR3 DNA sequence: TGCGCCAGCAGCCAGGGGACAGGGGGTAGTGGCTACACCTTC. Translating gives CASSQGTGGSGYTF.

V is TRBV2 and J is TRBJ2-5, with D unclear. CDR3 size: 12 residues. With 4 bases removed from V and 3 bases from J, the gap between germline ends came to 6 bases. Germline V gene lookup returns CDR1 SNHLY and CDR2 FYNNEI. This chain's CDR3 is CASSGNKETQYF. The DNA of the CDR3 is TGTGCCAGCAGTGGTAATAAAGAGACCCAGTACTTC.

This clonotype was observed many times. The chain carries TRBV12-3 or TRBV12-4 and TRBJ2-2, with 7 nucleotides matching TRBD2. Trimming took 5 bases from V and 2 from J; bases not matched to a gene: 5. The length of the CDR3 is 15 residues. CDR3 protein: CASSLSGDNTGELFF. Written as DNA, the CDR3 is TGTGCCAGCAGTCTAAGCGGGGATAACACCGGGGAGCTGTTTTTT.

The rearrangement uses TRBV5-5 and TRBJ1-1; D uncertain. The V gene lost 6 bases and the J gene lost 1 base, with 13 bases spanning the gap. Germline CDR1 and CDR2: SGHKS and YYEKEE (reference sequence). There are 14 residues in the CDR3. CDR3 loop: CASNLADGNTEAFF. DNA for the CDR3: TGTGCCAGCAACCTGGCGGACGGGAACACTGAAGCTTTCTTT. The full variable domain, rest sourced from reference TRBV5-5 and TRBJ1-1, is DAGVTQSPTHLIKTRGQQVTLRCSPISGHKSVSWYQQVLGQGPQFIFQYYEKEERGRGNFPDRFSARQFPNYSSELNVNALLLGDSALYLCASNLADGNTEAFFGQGTRLTVV.

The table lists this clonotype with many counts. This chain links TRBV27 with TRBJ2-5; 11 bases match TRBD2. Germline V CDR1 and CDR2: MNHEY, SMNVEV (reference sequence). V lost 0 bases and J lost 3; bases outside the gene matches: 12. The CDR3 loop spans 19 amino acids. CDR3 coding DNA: TGTGCCAGCAGTTTATCGATCTCTAGCGGGGGGACAGTAGAAGAGACCCAGTACTTC. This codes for CASSLSISSGGTVEETQYF.

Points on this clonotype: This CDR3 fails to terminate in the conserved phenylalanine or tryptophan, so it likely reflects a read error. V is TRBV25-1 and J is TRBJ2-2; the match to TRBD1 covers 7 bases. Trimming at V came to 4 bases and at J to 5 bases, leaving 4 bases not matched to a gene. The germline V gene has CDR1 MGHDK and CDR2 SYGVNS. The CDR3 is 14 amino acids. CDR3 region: CASSGGQFTGELFL. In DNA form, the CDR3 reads TGTGCCAGCAGTGGGGGACAGTTTACCGGGGAGCTGTTTCTT.

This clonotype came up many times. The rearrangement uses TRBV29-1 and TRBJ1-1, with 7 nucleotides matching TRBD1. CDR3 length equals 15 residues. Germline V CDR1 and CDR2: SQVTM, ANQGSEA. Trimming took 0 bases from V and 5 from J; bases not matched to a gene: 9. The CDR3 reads CSVEDLQGYTTEAFF. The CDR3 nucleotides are TGCAGCGTTGAAGACCTACAGGGGTATACAACTGAAGCTTTCTTT.

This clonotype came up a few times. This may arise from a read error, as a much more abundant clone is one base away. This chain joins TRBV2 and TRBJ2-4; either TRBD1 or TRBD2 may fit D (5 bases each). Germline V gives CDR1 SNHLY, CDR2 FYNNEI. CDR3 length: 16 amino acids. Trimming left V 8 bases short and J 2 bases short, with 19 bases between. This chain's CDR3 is CASGFDRGRTKNIQYF. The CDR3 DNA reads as TGTGCCAGCGGTTTTGATCGGGGCCGGACCAAAAACATTCAGTACTTC.

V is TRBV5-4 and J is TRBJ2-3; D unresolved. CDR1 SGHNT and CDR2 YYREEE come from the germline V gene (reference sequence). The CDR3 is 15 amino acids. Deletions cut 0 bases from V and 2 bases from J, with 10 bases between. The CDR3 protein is CASSLEAGFTDTQYF. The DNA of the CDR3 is TGTGCCAGCAGCTTGGAGGCAGGATTCACAGATACGCAGTATTTT. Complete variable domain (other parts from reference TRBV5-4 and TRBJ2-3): ETGVTQSPTHLIKTRGQQVTLRCSSQSGHNTVSWYQQALGQGPQFIFQYYREEENGRGNFPPRFSGLQFPNYSSELNVNALELDDSALYLCASSLEAGFTDTQYFGPGTRLTVL.

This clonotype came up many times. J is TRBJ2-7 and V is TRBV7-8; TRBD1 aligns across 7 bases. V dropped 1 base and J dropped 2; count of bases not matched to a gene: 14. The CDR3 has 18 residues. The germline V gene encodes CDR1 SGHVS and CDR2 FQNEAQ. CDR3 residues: CASSLVTADRLNTYEQYF. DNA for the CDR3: TGTGCCAGCAGCTTAGTGACCGCGGACAGGTTGAATACCTACGAGCAGTACTTC.

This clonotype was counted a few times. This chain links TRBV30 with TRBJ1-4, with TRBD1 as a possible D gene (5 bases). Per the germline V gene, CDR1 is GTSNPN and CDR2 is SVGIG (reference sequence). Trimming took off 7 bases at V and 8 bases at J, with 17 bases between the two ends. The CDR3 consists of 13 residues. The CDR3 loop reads CAFNGALGEKLFF. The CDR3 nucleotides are TGTGCCTTTAACGGGGCCCTCGGGGAAAAACTGTTTTTT. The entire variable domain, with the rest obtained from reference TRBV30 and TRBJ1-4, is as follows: SQTIHQWPATLVQPVGSPLSLECTVEGTSNPNLYWYRQAAGRGLQLLFYSVGIGQISSEVPQNLSASRPQDRQFILSSKKLLLSDSGFYLCAFNGALGEKLFFGSGTQLSVL.

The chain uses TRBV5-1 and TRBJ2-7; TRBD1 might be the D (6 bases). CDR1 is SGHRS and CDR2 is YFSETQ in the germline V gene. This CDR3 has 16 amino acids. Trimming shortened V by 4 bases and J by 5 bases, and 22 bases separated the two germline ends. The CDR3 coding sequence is TGCGCCAGCAGCCCCCAGGGGATCGAGGAGATGGACGAGCAGTACTTC. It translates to CASSPQGIEEMDEQYF. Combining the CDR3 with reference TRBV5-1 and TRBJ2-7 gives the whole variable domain KAGVTQTPRYLIKTRGQQVTLSCSPISGHRSVSWYQQTPGQGLQFLFEYFSETQRNKGNFPGRFSGRQFSNSRSEMNVSTLELGDSALYLCASSPQGIEEMDEQYFGPGTRLTVT.

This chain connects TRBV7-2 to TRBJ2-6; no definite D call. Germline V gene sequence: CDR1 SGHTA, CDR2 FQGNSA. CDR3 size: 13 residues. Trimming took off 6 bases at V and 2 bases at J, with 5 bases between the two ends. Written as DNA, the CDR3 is TGTGCCAGCAGTCCAGCTGGGGCCAACGTCCTGACTTTC. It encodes CASSPAGANVLTF.

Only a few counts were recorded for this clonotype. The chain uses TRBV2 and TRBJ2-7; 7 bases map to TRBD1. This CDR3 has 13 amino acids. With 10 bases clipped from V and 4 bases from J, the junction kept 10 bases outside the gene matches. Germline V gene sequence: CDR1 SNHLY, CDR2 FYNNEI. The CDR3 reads CATRPDRQYEQYF. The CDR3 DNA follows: TGTGCCACCCGACCGGACAGGCAATACGAGCAGTACTTC.

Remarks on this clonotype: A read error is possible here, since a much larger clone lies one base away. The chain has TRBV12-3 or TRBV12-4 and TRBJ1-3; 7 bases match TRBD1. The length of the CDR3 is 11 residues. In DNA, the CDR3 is TGTGGCAGCAGTTCAGCCCAGGGGGTAGATTTT. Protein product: CGSSSAQGVDF.